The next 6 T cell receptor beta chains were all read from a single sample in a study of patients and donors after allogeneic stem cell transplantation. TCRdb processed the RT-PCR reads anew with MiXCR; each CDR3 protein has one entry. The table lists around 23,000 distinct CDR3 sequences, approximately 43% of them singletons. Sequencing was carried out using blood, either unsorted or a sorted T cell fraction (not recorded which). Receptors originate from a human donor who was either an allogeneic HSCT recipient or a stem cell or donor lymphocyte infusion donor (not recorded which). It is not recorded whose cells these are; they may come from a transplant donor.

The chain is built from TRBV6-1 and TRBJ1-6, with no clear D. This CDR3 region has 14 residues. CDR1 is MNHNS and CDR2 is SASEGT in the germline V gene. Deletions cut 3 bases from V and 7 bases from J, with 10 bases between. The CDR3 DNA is TGTGCCAGCAGTGAGATGGTCAGCAATTCACCCCTCCACTTT. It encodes CASSEMVSNSPLHF.

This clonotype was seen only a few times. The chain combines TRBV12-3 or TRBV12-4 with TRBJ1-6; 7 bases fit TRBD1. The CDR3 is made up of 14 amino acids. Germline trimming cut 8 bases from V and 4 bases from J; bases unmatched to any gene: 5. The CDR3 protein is CASQAGQYNSPLHF. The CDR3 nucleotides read TGTGCCAGCCAGGCGGGACAGTATAATTCACCCCTCCACTTT.

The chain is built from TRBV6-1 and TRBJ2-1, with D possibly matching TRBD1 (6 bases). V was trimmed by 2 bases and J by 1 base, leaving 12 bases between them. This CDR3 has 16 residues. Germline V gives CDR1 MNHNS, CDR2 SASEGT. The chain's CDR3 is CASSERRGGSYNEQFF. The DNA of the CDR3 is TGTGCCAGCAGTGAAAGGAGAGGGGGTTCCTACAATGAGCAGTTCTTC.

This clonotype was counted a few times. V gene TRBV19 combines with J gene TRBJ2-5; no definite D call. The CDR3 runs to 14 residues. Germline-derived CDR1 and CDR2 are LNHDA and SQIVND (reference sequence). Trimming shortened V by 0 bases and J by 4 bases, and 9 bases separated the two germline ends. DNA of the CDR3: TGTGCCAGTAGTATAGATTTACCGGGAGAGACCCAGTACTTC. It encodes CASSIDLPGETQYF.

The CDR3 is CASSPGRENTEAFF. In nucleotides, the CDR3 is TGTGCCAGCAGTCCGGGACGGGAGAACACTGAAGCTTTCTTT. This chain uses TRBV27 with TRBJ1-1; D possibly corresponds to TRBD1 (5 bases). The CDR3 is made up of 14 amino acids. The V end was cut by 5 bases, the J end by 1 base, with 11 bases between. Germline V gives CDR1 MNHEY, CDR2 SMNVEV (reference sequence).

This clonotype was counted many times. CDR3 nucleotide sequence: TGCGCCAGCAGCACGGAACGGGGCCCCACTGAAGCTTTCTTT. Translated: CASSTERGPTEAFF. This chain connects TRBV5-1 to TRBJ1-1; TRBD1 might be the D (5 bases). Between the trimmed V and J ends, which lost 4 bases and 4 bases, there was a span of 14 bases. Germline V gene lookup returns CDR1 SGHRS and CDR2 YFSETQ. This CDR3 region has 14 residues.